The 11 T cell receptor beta chains in this list originate from one sample, sequenced in a study of cytomegalovirus exposure and HLA in healthy donors. The PCR used 60 Vbeta and 13 Jbeta primers. TCRdb's table, derived via immunoSEQ multiplex PCR, lists solely in-frame clones and lacks some. The sample has 110,000 to 150,000 clones, roughly four fifths seen once. The sequencing input was PBMCs. Receptor source: a man between 25 and 39 years old in good health and CMV-seronegative.

The table lists this clone with a count of one. The chain is built from TRBV11-2 and TRBJ1-6, with D possibly matching TRBD1 (6 bases). Trimming removed 7 bases at V and 5 bases at J, with 18 bases between. This CDR3 comprises 16 residues. Per the germline V gene, CDR1 is SGHAT and CDR2 is FQNNGV. The CDR3, as DNA: TGTGCCAGCAAGGCAGGGGTACTTAGAAATAATTCACCCCTCCACTTT. Its protein product is CASKAGVLRNNSPLHF.

The J gene is TRBJ2-7, the V gene TRBV5-1, with 10 bases fitting TRBD2. V dropped 4 bases and J dropped 6; count of bases not matched to a gene: 10. CDR3 length: 15 residues. CDR1 SGHRS and CDR2 YFSETQ come from the germline V gene. CDR3 loop: CASSPDPGLAFEQYF. DNA of the CDR3: TGCGCCAGCAGCCCCGATCCGGGACTAGCGTTCGAGCAGTACTTC.

The chain uses TRBV9 and TRBJ2-1; D is unresolved. CDR1 and CDR2 from the germline V gene are SGDLS and YYNGEE. The CDR3 is 14 amino acids. Trimming took off 0 bases at V and 4 bases at J, with 8 bases between the two ends. CDR3 coding DNA: TGTGCCAGCAGCGTAGAAATAACTTACAATGAGCAGTTCTTC. This gives the protein CASSVEITYNEQFF.

This sequence joins TRBV18 and TRBJ2-3, with TRBD1 matching 7 bases. CDR1 is KGHSH, CDR2 LQKENI, per germline. The CDR3 spans 15 residues. V dropped 6 bases and J dropped 2; count of bases not matched to a gene: 8. The CDR3 coding sequence is TGTGCCAGCTCGCGAGACAGGGAGATCACAGATACGCAGTATTTT. Translated, it gives CASSRDREITDTQYF.

V and J are TRBV19 and TRBJ1-6; tentative D call: TRBD1 (5 bases). Germline loops: CDR1 LNHDA, CDR2 SQIVND (reference sequence). Trimming left V 5 bases short and J 5 bases short, with 13 bases between. There are 15 residues in the CDR3. CDR3 sequence: CASSARRGDNSPLHF. DNA of the CDR3: TGTGCCAGTAGTGCACGGCGGGGGGATAATTCACCCCTCCACTTT.

V is TRBV6-1 and J is TRBJ1-3, with TRBD1 matching 7 bases. The V gene end was trimmed by 0 bases and the J gene end by 8 bases; junction bases not matched to a gene: 7. There are 15 residues in the CDR3. Germline CDR1 is MNHNS and CDR2 is SASEGT. The CDR3 nucleotides are TGTGCCAGCAGTGAAGCCCATCGACAGGGAGACACCATATATTTT. Translation: CASSEAHRQGDTIYF.

The gene calls are TRBV27 and TRBJ2-2; 9 bases match TRBD1. Per germline, CDR1 MNHEY and CDR2 SMNVEV (reference sequence). The CDR3 length is 17 residues. V dropped 5 bases and J dropped 4; count of bases not matched to a gene: 11. In nucleotides, the CDR3 is TGTGCCAGCAGTCCGCCCGGACAGGGGCAGGGCACCGGGGAGCTGTTTTTT. Translation gives CASSPPGQGQGTGELFF.

This clone was seen at least ten times. The chain carries TRBV6-5 and TRBJ1-1; the match to TRBD1 covers 9 bases. This CDR3 has 15 residues. Germline V CDR1 and CDR2: MNHEY, SVGAGI. The V segment lost 2 bases and the J segment 7 bases; nucleotides outside the gene matches: 8. The CDR3 nucleotides are TGTGCCAGCAGTTACGGGATGAGACAGGGGGATGAAGCTTTCTTT. Translation gives CASSYGMRQGDEAFF.

This sequence joins TRBV5-1 and TRBJ2-7; 7 bases line up with TRBD1. CDR1 is SGHRS, CDR2 YFSETQ, per germline. V lost 3 bases, J lost 3 bases, and 9 bases stayed unmatched. This CDR3 region has 15 residues. The CDR3 region is CASSSRQGSSYEQYF. CDR3 coding DNA: TGCGCCAGCAGCTCACGACAGGGAAGCAGCTACGAGCAGTACTTC. Variable domain in full (rest from reference TRBV5-1 and TRBJ2-7): KAGVTQTPRYLIKTRGQQVTLSCSPISGHRSVSWYQQTPGQGLQFLFEYFSETQRNKGNFPGRFSGRQFSNSRSEMNVSTLELGDSALYLCASSSRQGSSYEQYFGPGTRLTVT.

The chain recombines TRBV5-1 with TRBJ2-7, with D uncertain. In germline, CDR1 is SGHRS, CDR2 YFSETQ. V was shortened by 0 bases and J by 0 bases, with 7 bases between the two germline ends. The CDR3 is 14 residues long. The CDR3 here is CASSLGVASYEQYF. The CDR3 region has the DNA TGCGCCAGCAGCTTGGGTGTAGCCTCCTACGAGCAGTACTTC.

The genes are TRBV6-1 and TRBJ2-1; TRBD2 matches 9 bases. With V trimmed by 4 bases and J by 0 bases, 10 bases remained unmatched. From germline, CDR1 is MNHNS and CDR2 SASEGT. The CDR3 runs to 18 residues. The CDR3 loop is CASSASGRSQSSYNEQFF. In DNA form, the CDR3 reads TGTGCCAGCAGTGCCAGCGGGAGGTCCCAGAGCTCCTACAATGAGCAGTTCTTC.